The 27 T cell receptor beta chains below all came from one sample that was sequenced in a study of blood T cell repertoires in COVID-19. The method was immunoSEQ multiplex PCR; TCRdb's version includes in-frame clones alone and lacks a portion of them. The sample includes hundreds of thousands of clones, approximately 78% of them seen just once. The sequenced sample consisted of PBMCs or T cells enriched from blood (not recorded which). The receptors stem from a man in his forties or fifties who had been exposed to COVID-19.

The chain links TRBV19 to TRBJ1-1; 9 bases are a match to TRBD1. From germline, CDR1 is LNHDA and CDR2 SQIVND (reference sequence). The trim removed 9 bases at V and 4 bases at J, leaving 6 bases unmatched. CDR3 size: 13 residues. The DNA for the CDR3 is TGTGCCAGCCGACTGGACAGGGGCACTGAAGCTTTCTTT. Residues: CASRLDRGTEAFF.

This chain joins TRBV19 and TRBJ2-3; D might be TRBD2 (5 bases). The V end was cut by 10 bases, the J end by 5 bases, with 28 bases between. Per the germline V gene, CDR1 is LNHDA and CDR2 is SQIVND (reference sequence). The CDR3 contains 17 residues. The CDR3 DNA follows: TGTGCCAAGCGGCACCATCGAGAGGGTGATGACCGAGATACGCAGTATTTT. Translating gives CAKRHHREGDDRDTQYF.

This chain links TRBV9 with TRBJ2-7, with a tentative D call TRBD2 (6 bases). Trimming pared 4 bases from V and 2 bases from J, leaving 13 bases between. The CDR3 spans 14 residues. Germline V gives CDR1 SGDLS, CDR2 YYNGEE. The CDR3 loop reads CASSLTRSAYEQYF. The CDR3 DNA reads TGTGCCAGCAGCCTGACTAGGTCCGCCTACGAGCAGTACTTC.

The chain recombines TRBV30 with TRBJ2-2; no clear D gene. The germline V and J ends were trimmed by 4 bases and 5 bases, with 14 bases remaining between them. CDR3 length equals 14 residues. The germline gives CDR1 GTSNPN, CDR2 SVGIG (reference sequence). The chain's CDR3 is CAWTHLGGTGELFF. The CDR3 DNA reads TGTGCCTGGACCCATCTCGGCGGTACCGGGGAGCTGTTTTTT.

The chain couples TRBV19 to TRBJ1-2; D may be TRBD1 (5 bases). The ends were cut back, 8 bases at V and 6 bases at J, with 13 bases in the middle. The CDR3 sequence is 12 residues long. Germline V lookup: CDR1 LNHDA, CDR2 SQIVND (reference sequence). This chain's CDR3 is CASRPQGHGYTF. The DNA for the CDR3 is TGTGCCAGTCGACCTCAGGGCCATGGCTACACCTTC.

As to this clone: Mismatch with germline at one junction end may stem from a read error. This chain joins TRBV3-1 (or the pseudogene TRBV3-2) and TRBJ1-1; TRBD1 is a possible D gene (5 bases). This CDR3 region has 13 residues. CDR1 and CDR2 from the germline V gene are LGHDT and YNNKEL (reference sequence). The CDR3 protein is CASSLRGGGETFF. The CDR3 DNA reads TGTGCCAGCAGCCTTCGCGGGGGGGGTGAAACTTTCTTT.

The CDR3 DNA reads as TGTGCCAGCAGCGTCCACCCTACTAGCGGGAGGCCCAAAAACATTCAGTACTTC. This codes for CASSVHPTSGRPKNIQYF. The V call is TRBV3-1 (or the pseudogene TRBV3-2), the J call TRBJ2-4, with 12 bases matching TRBD2. Unmatched junction bases numbered 10, after V lost 5 bases and J lost 2 bases. Germline CDR1 reads LGHDT; CDR2 reads YNNKEL (reference sequence). The CDR3 runs 18 residues.

V usage is TRBV4-1 and J usage is TRBJ2-7; the match to TRBD2 covers 10 bases. CDR1 MGHRA and CDR2 YSYEKL come from the germline V gene. After removal of 5 bases from V and 2 bases from J, the junction contained 9 bases not matched to a gene. This CDR3 has 16 amino acids. The CDR3 DNA reads TGCGCCAGCAGCTTGATGCGGACTAGCGGACCCTACGAGCAGTACTTC. Protein product: CASSLMRTSGPYEQYF.

The genes are TRBV25-1 and TRBJ2-7, with D perhaps matching TRBD2 (5 bases). The ends were cut back, 9 bases at V and 0 bases at J, with 9 bases in the middle. Per germline, CDR1 MGHDK and CDR2 SYGVNS. The CDR3 length is 12 residues. CDR3 in amino acids: CASEGDSYEQYF. The CDR3 region has the DNA TGTGCCAGTGAGGGAGACTCCTACGAGCAGTACTTC.

The chain recombines TRBV19 with TRBJ1-1; TRBD1 is a possible D gene (6 bases). Germline loops: CDR1 LNHDA, CDR2 SQIVND (reference sequence). Trimming pared 5 bases from V and 0 bases from J, leaving 13 bases between. This CDR3 contains 15 residues. CDR3 nucleotides: TGTGCCAGTAGTTCCCTACAGGGACTGAACACTGAAGCTTTCTTT. Translating it yields CASSSLQGLNTEAFF. The full variable domain, with the rest looked up from reference TRBV19 and TRBJ1-1, is DGGITQSPKYLFRKEGQNVTLSCEQNLNHDAMYWYRQDPGQGLRLIYYSQIVNDFQKGDIAEGYSVSREKKESFPLTVTSAQKNPTAFYLCASSSLQGLNTEAFFGQGTRLTVV.

The V call is TRBV6-4, the J call TRBJ1-2; D gene ambiguous. The germline V gene has CDR1 MRHNA and CDR2 SNTAGT. The CDR3 contains 12 residues. V shed 4 bases and J shed 7 bases, with 10 bases lying between them. DNA for the CDR3: TGTGCCAGCAGTGGATCGGGGATTGGCTACACCTTC. It is translated as CASSGSGIGYTF.

This clone is a singleton in its sample. The V gene is TRBV19, the J gene TRBJ1-2; TRBD1 agrees at 7 bases. The J segment lost 2 bases and the V segment lost 1 base, leaving 4 bases of the junction unmatched. This CDR3 has 15 residues. Germline values: CDR1 LNHDA, CDR2 SQIVND (reference sequence). CDR3 region: CASSIGGRGNYGYTF. The CDR3 region has the DNA TGTGCCAGTAGTATAGGAGGCAGGGGGAACTATGGCTACACCTTC.

The chain is built from TRBV7-2 and TRBJ2-5; 8 bases align to TRBD2. Germline V lookup: CDR1 SGHTA, CDR2 FQGNSA. The CDR3 has 16 amino acids. V dropped 5 bases and J dropped 1; count of bases not matched to a gene: 9. The CDR3 DNA reads as TGTGCCAGCAGCCCGGGGGGGAGTAGATCCCAAGAGACCCAGTACTTC. Its translation is CASSPGGSRSQETQYF.

The genes are TRBV3-1 (or the pseudogene TRBV3-2) and TRBJ1-1, with 9 positions matching TRBD1. Unmatched junction bases numbered 14, after V lost 2 bases and J lost 7 bases. The CDR3 length is 17 residues. Germline-derived CDR1 and CDR2 are LGHDT and YNNKEL (reference sequence). The CDR3 protein is CASSQHPGQGSVGEAFF. In nucleotides, the CDR3 is TGTGCCAGCAGCCAACACCCCGGACAGGGGTCGGTTGGTGAAGCTTTCTTT.

The V call is TRBV10-3, the J call TRBJ2-7, with 9 bases fitting TRBD1. The CDR3 consists of 16 residues. V shed 4 bases, J shed 3 bases, and the junction held 10 bases outside the gene matches. Germline CDR1 and CDR2: ENHRY and SYGVKD. In nucleotides, the CDR3 is TGTGCCATCAGTGGGGCCGGAGACAGGGGGGGCTACGAGCAGTACTTC. Protein sequence: CAISGAGDRGGYEQYF.

This chain connects TRBV30 to TRBJ1-2, with a possible D match to TRBD1 (6 bases). Per the germline V gene, CDR1 is GTSNPN and CDR2 is SVGIG (reference sequence). The V gene lost 5 bases and the J gene lost 1 base, with 14 bases spanning the gap. This CDR3 contains 14 residues. The CDR3 sequence: CAWSNRDGNYGYTF. Here the CDR3 DNA reads TGTGCCTGGTCAAACAGGGATGGTAACTATGGCTACACCTTC.

The V and J genes are TRBV19 and TRBJ1-4, with a tentative D call TRBD1 (5 bases). The ends were cut back, 3 bases at V and 2 bases at J, with 10 bases in the middle. This CDR3 has 15 amino acids. CDR1 is LNHDA and CDR2 is SQIVND in the germline V gene (reference sequence). The CDR3 loop reads CASSMSGHTNEKLFF. The CDR3 DNA reads TGTGCCAGTAGTATGAGTGGACACACTAATGAAAAACTGTTTTTT.

The chain carries TRBV6-5 and TRBJ1-2; 7 bases align to TRBD1. Germline V CDR1 and CDR2: MNHEY, SVGAGI. The CDR3 covers 15 residues. The ends lost 3 bases at V and 7 bases at J; junction bases unmatched: 11. The CDR3 spells CASSYDSGGRFGYTF. The DNA for the CDR3 is TGTGCCAGCAGTTATGATTCAGGGGGAAGGTTTGGCTACACCTTC.

This chain joins TRBV6-5 and TRBJ1-2; the D gene is possibly TRBD1 (5 bases). This CDR3 region has 13 residues. The V end was cut by 6 bases, the J end by 3 bases, with 11 bases between. The germline V gene has CDR1 MNHEY and CDR2 SVGAGI. The DNA of the CDR3 is TGTGCCAGCAGGCAGGGAAATGACTATGGCTACACCTTC. Protein sequence: CASRQGNDYGYTF.

This clone was seen repeatedly, ten times or more. The chain recombines TRBV24-1 with TRBJ1-1; no clear D. The CDR3 is 11 amino acids. From germline, CDR1 is KGHDR and CDR2 SFDVKD. Trimming pared 3 bases from V and 7 bases from J, leaving 5 bases between. The CDR3: CATSDTDEAFF. In nucleotides, the CDR3 is TGTGCCACCAGTGATACAGATGAAGCTTTCTTT.

This clone was picked up a small number of times. The J gene is TRBJ1-6, the V gene TRBV29-1, with TRBD1 identical over 9 bases. This CDR3 is 13 amino acids long. The germline CDR1 and CDR2 sequences are SQVTM and ANQGSEA. After removal of 6 bases from V and 8 bases from J, the junction contained 5 bases not matched to a gene. The CDR3 is CSVGDRADSPLHF. The CDR3, as DNA: TGCAGCGTGGGGGACAGGGCTGATTCACCCCTCCACTTT.

A single count supports this clone. The rearrangement links TRBV6-1 to TRBJ1-4, with no clear D. Germline lookup yields CDR1 MNHNS and CDR2 SASEGT. V lost 1 base and J 2 bases, leaving 8 bases between the germline ends. The CDR3 extends over 15 amino acids. The chain's CDR3 is CASSEDGFTNEKLFF. The CDR3 DNA sequence: TGTGCCAGCAGTGAAGACGGGTTCACTAATGAAAAACTGTTTTTT.

The V gene is TRBV6-5, the J gene TRBJ2-5, with TRBD1 as a possible D gene (6 bases). From germline, CDR1 is MNHEY and CDR2 SVGAGI. CDR3 size: 15 residues. Trimming stripped 4 bases from V and 2 bases from J, with 14 bases between. The CDR3 protein is CASSSTTGLQETQYF. The CDR3 bases are TGTGCCAGCAGTTCCACCACAGGGTTGCAAGAGACCCAGTACTTC.

DNA for the CDR3: TGTGCCAGCAGTGAAGGTCTATTAGCGTTTAGCTCCTACAATGAGCAGTTCTTC. This sequence encodes CASSEGLLAFSSYNEQFF. The J gene is TRBJ2-1, the V gene TRBV6-1, with D maybe TRBD2 (5 bases). Germline assignment: CDR1 MNHNS and CDR2 SASEGT. The V end lost 1 base, the J end lost 0 bases, and 16 bases lay between the germline ends. The CDR3 has 18 amino acids.

The V and J genes are TRBV19 and TRBJ1-1; D gene uncertain. The germline V gene has CDR1 LNHDA and CDR2 SQIVND (reference sequence). Trimming shortened V by 7 bases and J by 5 bases, and 17 bases separated the two germline ends. The CDR3 totals 14 residues. The CDR3 DNA reads as TGTGCCAGTAAATCGTCCGGGAGGTTAACTGAAGCTTTCTTT. Translation gives CASKSSGRLTEAFF.

This clone showed up just a few times. This chain joins TRBV6-6 and TRBJ2-1; 7 positions agree with TRBD1. Germline V lookup: CDR1 MNHNY, CDR2 SVGAGI (reference sequence). Trimming at V came to 5 bases and at J to 4 bases, leaving 11 bases not matched to a gene. The CDR3 consists of 16 residues. The CDR3 nucleotides read TGTGCCAGCAGTCGAAAAGACAGGGTCCCATACAATGAGCAGTTCTTC. This sequence encodes CASSRKDRVPYNEQFF.

The table lists this clone with a few counts. J is TRBJ2-2 and V is TRBV7-2; unclear D gene. The germline gives CDR1 SGHTA, CDR2 FQGNSA. V was shortened by 0 bases and J by 7 bases, with 6 bases between the two germline ends. The CDR3 is 13 amino acids. The CDR3 nucleotides read TGTGCCAGCAGCTTAGCCCCGGGCGGGGAGCTGTTTTTT. Translation: CASSLAPGGELFF.